The 9 T cell receptor beta chains listed next were all sequenced from one sample in a study of T cell changes during pregnancy in multiple sclerosis. The method was immunoSEQ multiplex PCR; TCRdb's version includes in-frame clones alone and lacks a portion of them. The table shows about 50,000 clones, with 85% to 95% occurring only once. The specimen was CD8+ T cells from peripheral blood mononuclear cells, collected before pregnancy. All receptors come from a female donor with multiple sclerosis, enrolled in a pregnancy study.

V is TRBV19 and J is TRBJ2-7; 7 nucleotides line up with TRBD1. Germline V gene data show CDR1 as LNHDA and CDR2 as SQIVND (reference sequence). V lost 2 bases, J lost 2 bases, and 6 bases stayed unmatched. The CDR3 length is 15 residues. CDR3 nucleotide sequence: TGTGCCAGTAGTATATCCGGGACAGCACCCTACGAGCAGTACTTC. As protein: CASSISGTAPYEQYF.

The chain uses TRBV18 and TRBJ2-1; no clear D. CDR1 is KGHSH, CDR2 LQKENI, per germline. V was pared by 2 bases and J by 0 bases, with 8 bases between. The CDR3 contains 15 residues. The CDR3 region has the DNA TGTGCCAGCTCACCAGTTGGTAGCTCCTACAATGAGCAGTTCTTC. It is translated as CASSPVGSSYNEQFF.

The rearrangement joins TRBV4-1 to TRBJ2-3; 9 positions match TRBD2. The CDR3 contains 14 residues. Per the germline V gene, CDR1 is MGHRA and CDR2 is YSYEKL. The junction had 3 bases not matched to a gene; V was cut back by 2 bases and J by 6 bases. The CDR3 DNA reads TGCGCCAGCAGCCAACTAGCGGGAATGGATACGCAGTATTTT. This gives the protein CASSQLAGMDTQYF.

The chain carries TRBV6-1 and TRBJ2-7; 10 nucleotides match TRBD2. CDR3 length: 15 residues. Germline CDR1 MNHNS, CDR2 SASEGT. The ends lost 6 bases at V and 3 bases at J; junction bases unmatched: 8. The CDR3 reads CASRSLAGGHYEQYF. CDR3 bases: TGTGCCAGCAGAAGCTTAGCGGGAGGACACTACGAGCAGTACTTC.

This chain joins TRBV19 and TRBJ2-1; TRBD1 agrees at 10 bases. This CDR3 is built from 14 residues. The trim removed 7 bases at V and 9 bases at J, leaving 9 bases unmatched. Germline V gene lookup returns CDR1 LNHDA and CDR2 SQIVND (reference sequence). Here the CDR3 DNA reads TGTGCCAGTATACGACAGGGGGCTGGTAGTGAGCAGTTCTTC. Amino acids: CASIRQGAGSEQFF. Based on the CDR3 plus reference TRBV19 and TRBJ2-1, the full variable domain is DGGITQSPKYLFRKEGQNVTLSCEQNLNHDAMYWYRQDPGQGLRLIYYSQIVNDFQKGDIAEGYSVSREKKESFPLTVTSAQKNPTAFYLCASIRQGAGSEQFFGPGTRLTVL.

V is TRBV18 and J is TRBJ2-4, with TRBD2 as a possible D gene (5 bases). The CDR3 contains 14 residues. The germline V gene encodes CDR1 KGHSH and CDR2 LQKENI. V was shortened by 5 bases and J by 2 bases, with 10 bases between the two germline ends. Written as DNA, the CDR3 is TGTGCCAGCTCATTTCGGGGTACCAAAAACATTCAGTACTTC. Translated: CASSFRGTKNIQYF.

This CDR3 is CASSLGTGNYGYTF. The CDR3, as DNA: TGTGCCAGCAGCTTGGGGACAGGGAACTATGGCTACACCTTC. V usage is TRBV5-4 and J usage is TRBJ1-2, with 8 positions matching TRBD1. From germline, CDR1 is SGHNT and CDR2 YYREEE (reference sequence). Trimming removed 0 bases from V and 2 bases from J; junction bases left unmatched: 0. The CDR3 sequence is 14 residues long. Using reference TRBV5-4 and TRBJ1-2 for the parts outside the CDR3, the full variable domain is ETGVTQSPTHLIKTRGQQVTLRCSSQSGHNTVSWYQQALGQGPQFIFQYYREEENGRGNFPPRFSGLQFPNYSSELNVNALELDDSALYLCASSLGTGNYGYTFGSGTRLTVV.

This rearrangement joins TRBV5-8 to TRBJ2-7; 14 bases agree with TRBD2. Germline lookup yields CDR1 SGHTS and CDR2 YDEGEE. The ends lost 4 bases at V and 3 bases at J; junction bases unmatched: 3. The CDR3 is 15 residues long. This CDR3 reads CASSQGTSGSYEQYF. The CDR3 DNA is TGTGCCAGCAGCCAAGGGACTAGCGGGAGCTACGAGCAGTACTTC.

The chain has TRBV4-2 and TRBJ2-3; tentatively, D is TRBD2 (6 bases). Germline loops: CDR1 LGHNA, CDR2 YNFKEQ. The CDR3 totals 14 residues. Trimming cost V 1 base and J 4 bases, with 9 bases left between them. CDR3 protein: CASSQGEDADTQYF. CDR3 coding DNA: TGTGCCAGCAGCCAAGGGGAGGACGCAGATACGCAGTATTTT.